This TCR beta chain was captured in a study of cytomegalovirus exposure and HLA in healthy donors (dated by TCRdb to about 2017). With respect to the entire study: In an earlier analysis of some 550 of the donors, 276 Gb of sequence data and roughly 100 million unique TCR beta sequences from 180 million or so T cells were reported. An early release that covered roughly 600 HLA-typed donors contained about 290 gigabases of sequencing data and roughly 84 million unique TCR sequences. The genetic ancestry cluster associated with self-reported Caucasian donors included roughly four fifths of the 300 to 450 genotyped donors. The study aimed to test whether cataloging public T cell receptors could reveal signatures of past pathogen exposure. The T cell repertoires of several hundred subjects were profiled by immunosequencing and related to cytomegalovirus serostatus. A separate validation cohort of roughly 110 different subjects was used in addition to the roughly 700-subject first cohort. To predict cytomegalovirus infection status, the study combined high-throughput TCR immunosequencing, statistical association of individual TCRs with disease status, and machine learning. In a later analysis, previously published TCR beta repertoires from several hundred donors were re-analyzed and high-resolution HLA genotyping was added so that TCR occurrence patterns could be studied. Rather than using new phenotypic data, the later analysis identified candidate immune exposures from TCR beta sequences and from how often those sequences occurred across donors. To decide whether each TCR beta V gene segment behaved as functional or pseudogenic, an earlier analysis of approximately 600 of the donors relied on high-throughput TCR beta sequencing. Donor age, sex, ethnicity and CMV serostatus were compiled alongside the repertoire data. In a later genetic analysis, genome-wide SNP genotypes for 398 of the 666 donors were used, and that subset was treated as a discovery cohort. Every repertoire in the discovery cohort had been generated on one and the same sequencing platform. Class I and class II HLA loci were covered by the typing at four-digit resolution. Typing coverage differed by locus: A, B, C, DRB1 and DQB1 were typed in roughly 620-640 donors, DQA1 in 500 to 550, DPA1 in 606, and DPB1 in just under 490. About five DR-DQ haplotypes were handled as single units for association and clustering because linkage in the cohort was strong. Across 300 to 400 genotyped donors of the cohort, an average of approximately 200,000 unique TCR beta nucleotide sequences per donor were sequenced, and around 20% of those sequences were non-productive.

Results the study describes overall, beyond this receptor: The study gave a list of 150 to 200 TCR beta chains associated with cytomegalovirus. Cytomegalovirus status was reported to be diagnosed by the classifier with high specificity and sensitivity in both the original and validation cohorts. According to the authors, the approach could potentially be generalized to other disease states and immunological phenotypes. Some IMGT-functional V segments, including TRBV6-2 and TRBV6-3, could not be told apart with the 87-base-pair reads, so those segments were excluded. A later genetic analysis associated a missense DCLRE1C variant with V-gene and J-gene trimming of TCR beta chains, and an independent cohort replicated the association. When HLA alleles, especially DR and DQ, strongly co-occurred, TCR associations were difficult to assign to individual alleles. A later analysis reported that several top co-occurrence clusters appeared linked to parvovirus B19, influenza, CMV and Epstein-Barr virus. The presence/absence analyses assumed that sequencing depth was roughly uniform across donors, and that assumption may not be true. Most TCR sequences were seen in very few donors, while some public TCRs were found in many individuals. A cluster of highly shared sequence variants was judged likely to be a technical artifact of the sequencing pipeline. A later analysis associated 16,951 TCR beta sequences with specific HLA alleles at a false discovery rate of 0.05. In a later analysis, HLA-associated TCR beta chains were found to be more clonally expanded and to have lower generation probabilities than equally common non-associated chains. According to a later analysis, most CMV-associated TCR beta chains appeared to be HLA-restricted, and the HLA associations seemed to be driven largely by CMV exposure. Because counts were too low, about 18 rarely observed V segments, including chromosome 9 orphons, were left out of the earlier analysis of roughly 600 of the donors. Linkage disequilibrium might explain the correlated functional status among segregating V segments, but an unknown experimental factor could not be ruled out. A later analysis found that TCR association rates varied across HLA loci, with DRB1 alleles showing the most associated TCRs and HLA-C alleles the fewest. The only immune exposure information available for the cohort was CMV serostatus. In an earlier analysis of a few hundred of the donors, most TCR beta V segments were observed in productive rearrangements about 87% or about 30% of the time, broadly matching IMGT annotations. A few of the identified cytomegalovirus-associated TCR beta chains were confirmed in vitro to be specific for cytomegalovirus antigens. A later genetic analysis reported fewer N-insertions in productive TCRs among donors in an Asian-associated ancestry cluster than the roughly 700-donor mean. In this cohort, only TCR beta chains were sequenced, and detectable features were limited by the absence of alpha or paired-chain data. Because HLA typing was missing for some donors at each locus, association tests included only the typed subset. A further reported finding was that TCR beta sequences accurately predicted the HLA-A and HLA-B alleles for most subjects in the first cohort.

The receptor library was made with the immunoSEQ multiplex PCR assay. For the multiplex PCR, a mixture combining 60 forward primers for TCR Vbeta segments and 13 reverse primers for TCR Jbeta segments was used. Amplification of the CDR3 region of rearranged TCR beta genes was performed with a multiplex PCR assay on genomic DNA. On the Illumina HiSeq System, the amplified TCR beta libraries were sequenced as 87-base-pair reads. On the study's bioinformatics: Across the roughly 640 repertoires, a later analysis counted some 80 million unique TCR beta chains, approximately 10 million of which were shared by at least two donors. Raw reads were error-corrected and collapsed into unique sequences with a nearest-neighbor algorithm that merged closely related sequences to remove PCR and sequencing errors. Alignment of CDR3 sequences to IMGT reference sequences was used to assign V, D and J gene segments. For a sequence to be retained, a match of at least six nucleotides to both a V gene segment and a J gene segment was required. A rearrangement counted as productive if the CDR3 had no stop codons and remained in frame with V and J, and every other rearrangement counted as non-productive. Following IMGT convention, CDR3 was defined as the stretch from the second conserved V-encoded cysteine to the conserved J-encoded phenylalanine. The earlier analysis of 500 to 650 of the donors excluded any sequence lacking an unambiguous match to a single V gene segment. In an earlier analysis of a few hundred of the donors, V segments were called functional above 56.7% productive rearrangements and were called segregating when the between-donor standard deviation exceeded 5%. A statistical classification framework was built to diagnose cytomegalovirus status from the catalog of TCR beta chain sequences. In a later analysis, V and J genes were assigned by comparing TCR nucleotide sequences against IMGT/GENE-DB human TR gene sequences. In a later analysis, CDR3 sequences and most-parsimonious VDJ recombination scenarios were assigned using the TCRdist pipeline. In a later analysis, each TCR beta chain was defined by its CDR3 amino acid sequence together with its V-gene family, and reads lacking a unique V-gene family were excluded. A later analysis removed 600 or so highly shared, low-generation-probability nucleotide sequences to deal with suspected cross-contamination and a sequencing artifact. A later analysis calculated a clonal expansion index for each public chain from normalized within-repertoire ranks of inferred template counts. In a later analysis, generation probabilities were computed using a VDJ recombination model fitted to out-of-frame rearrangements, and the results were checked against IGoR. In a later analysis, TCR-TCR, TCR-HLA and TCR-CMV co-occurrence was scored with hypergeometric tests, and a repertoire-size bias correction was applied to TCR pairs. False discovery rates were estimated in a later analysis by permuting HLA or CMV assignments 20 times. In a later analysis, co-occurring TCRs were grouped using DBSCAN, with TCRdist sequence similarity added in when clustering inside HLA-allele-positive subsets. Repertoires with fewer than 30,000 or more than 120,000 public chains, plus five repertoires with anomalous nucleotide sharing, were excluded from co-occurrence clustering. Here the immuneACCESS table is served through TCRdb, limited to in-frame sequences with V and J called. Missing clones are a known gap in these copies; in checked studies unresolved V genes cover under half, and the rest lacks a known reason. V and J calls plus clone size are reproduced from that table; the DNA served to infer D and trimming. In all, the sample holds roughly 180,000 clones, and around 75% of those were seen once. The ten biggest clones cover about 3% of the sample.

As to this clone: No antigen is known for it. No much larger clone is present one base from it, and per-base qualities are unavailable.

In total, fewer than 750 healthy bone marrow donors made up the cohort. At the time of sampling, every cohort member was nominally healthy, though immune exposures that went unrecorded were likely present. The donor was CMV seronegative and was included in the group of around 320 seronegative cohort members. A peripheral blood sample was provided by each donor, and peripheral blood mononuclear cells were used for TCR beta sequencing. The Qiagen DNeasy Blood Extraction Kit was used to extract genomic DNA from the blood cell samples. Relative to germline, V is 1 base shorter and J is 6 bases shorter, with 23 bases between their ends. The CDR3 sequence holds 18 residues, the cysteine and phenylalanine included. Only the CDR3 part of the read is kept: 54 bases, read in frame from the first base. CDR1 SGHNT and CDR2 YYREEE are derived from the germline V gene (reference sequence).

The sample was PBMCs. The sequence derives from a female donor in good health and CMV-seronegative. The sequence is built from TRBV5-4 and TRBJ2-4; 5 matching bases give a weak D call of TRBD2. The CDR3 reads CASSLRGKRPPQRNIQYF. The DNA sequence is as follows: TGTGCCAGCAGCTTGCGGGGTAAGAGGCCCCCCCAAAGAAACATTCAGTACTTC.